The 23 T cell receptor beta chains reported below all come from one sample, sequenced in a study of T cell responses to AZD1222 COVID-19 vaccine. The assay was immunoSEQ multiplex PCR, and TCRdb's table has in-frame clones only and misses some. Of approximately 83,000 clones detected, approximately 90% appear once; the ten largest clones hold 4.5% to 5.5%. Sequenced here: peripheral blood, sampled on day 0 of MenACWY control vaccination. Receptors were obtained from an adult in good health.

The rearrangement uses TRBV28 and TRBJ1-2; a possible D gene is TRBD1 (6 bases). This CDR3 is built from 14 residues. Trimming cost V 2 bases and J 4 bases, with 11 bases left between them. Germline CDR1 and CDR2: MDHEN and SYDVKM. The CDR3 spells CASSLTGIGYGYTF. Written as DNA, the CDR3 is TGTGCCAGCAGTTTAACAGGGATAGGCTATGGCTACACCTTC.

V usage is TRBV6-2 or TRBV6-3 and J usage is TRBJ2-1; D not resolved. Trimming removed 3 bases from V and 10 bases from J, with 7 bases in between. Germline CDR1 is MNHEY and CDR2 is SVGEGT. The CDR3 is made up of 11 amino acids. This CDR3 is CASSYPGEQFF. CDR3 sequence (DNA): TGTGCCAGCAGTTATCCCGGGGAGCAGTTCTTC.

J is TRBJ2-5 and V is TRBV27; a possible D gene is TRBD2 (6 bases). The CDR3 loop spans 13 amino acids. Deletions cut 8 bases from V and 4 bases from J, with 14 bases between. Per the germline V gene, CDR1 is MNHEY and CDR2 is SMNVEV (reference sequence). Here the CDR3 reads CASARREGETQYF. The CDR3, as DNA: TGTGCCAGCGCCAGGAGGGAAGGAGAGACCCAGTACTTC.

The chain is built from TRBV2 and TRBJ1-2; D gene unclear. CDR1 is SNHLY, CDR2 FYNNEI, per germline. The CDR3 loop spans 12 amino acids. Between the trimmed V and J ends, which lost 7 bases and 6 bases, there was a span of 12 bases. The CDR3 DNA reads as TGTGCCAGCATGGCGAAGCTGGATGGCTACACCTTC. Protein product: CASMAKLDGYTF.

The J gene is TRBJ2-7, the V gene TRBV14; D is ambiguous. Germline-derived CDR1 and CDR2 are SGHDN and FVKESK. This CDR3 has 13 residues. V lost 4 bases, J lost 7 bases, and 14 bases lay in between. In DNA form, the CDR3 reads TGTGCCAGCAGCCTGGGTTCTGGTCGAGAGCAGTACTTC. Translation: CASSLGSGREQYF.

The chain uses TRBV7-9 and TRBJ2-3; no clear D gene. V shed 3 bases and J shed 6 bases, with 4 bases lying between them. The CDR3 spans 11 residues. CDR1 is SEHNR and CDR2 is FQNEAQ in the germline V gene (reference sequence). The CDR3 is CASSFFDTQYF. CDR3 sequence (DNA): TGTGCCAGCAGCTTTTTTGATACGCAGTATTTT.

A single count supports this clone. The chain employs TRBV30 and TRBJ1-5; D remains ambiguous. The CDR3 contains 14 residues. Per the germline V gene, CDR1 is GTSNPN and CDR2 is SVGIG (reference sequence). V lost 2 bases and J lost 2, with 10 bases in between. DNA of the CDR3: TGTGCCTGGAGTTTTGCACACGGCAATCAGCCCCAGCATTTT. It translates to CAWSFAHGNQPQHF.

The rearrangement links TRBV19 to TRBJ1-4, with D unresolved. This CDR3 has 13 residues. Trimming cost V 7 bases and J 5 bases, with 11 bases left between them. Germline V CDR1 and CDR2: LNHDA, SQIVND (reference sequence). The CDR3 DNA is TGTGCCAGTAACGAGGGTACGAATGAAAAACTGTTTTTT. Amino acid sequence: CASNEGTNEKLFF.

This sequence joins TRBV7-9 and TRBJ2-3, with 7 bases lining up with TRBD2. This CDR3 is 14 amino acids long. Per germline, CDR1 SEHNR and CDR2 FQNEAQ (reference sequence). The junction had 1 base not matched to a gene; V was cut back by 1 base and J by 3 bases. The CDR3 nucleotides are TGTGCCAGCAGCTTAGGGCGGGAGACAGATACGCAGTATTTT. Its protein product is CASSLGRETDTQYF.

The chain combines TRBV5-1 with TRBJ1-6, with D perhaps matching TRBD1 (5 bases). The length of the CDR3 is 16 residues. Germline V lookup: CDR1 SGHRS, CDR2 YFSETQ. V lost 2 bases to trimming and J lost 9 bases, with 18 bases between them. Written as DNA, the CDR3 is TGCGCCAGCAGCTTCAAGGGGCGCGTGCCAGGTTCACCCCTCCACTTT. It yields the protein CASSFKGRVPGSPLHF.

This chain connects TRBV9 to TRBJ1-1, with D uncertain. Germline V gives CDR1 SGDLS, CDR2 YYNGEE. V was clipped by 0 bases and J by 0 bases, with 9 bases between them. CDR3 length equals 15 residues. CDR3 loop: CASSVGQRMNTEAFF. The CDR3 nucleotides are TGTGCCAGCAGCGTAGGTCAGAGGATGAACACTGAAGCTTTCTTT.

The chain couples TRBV18 to TRBJ2-4; D is unclear. Deletions cut 0 bases from V and 8 bases from J, with 14 bases between. The CDR3 totals 15 residues. Germline V gives CDR1 KGHSH, CDR2 LQKENI. CDR3 loop: CASSPPSVGGDIQYF. The CDR3 region has the DNA TGTGCCAGCTCACCACCCTCAGTGGGTGGTGACATTCAGTACTTC.

The rearrangement joins TRBV10-3 to TRBJ2-3, with 8 bases fitting TRBD2. The CDR3 loop spans 15 amino acids. Germline V gives CDR1 ENHRY, CDR2 SYGVKD. With 3 bases clipped from V and 5 bases from J, the junction kept 7 bases outside the gene matches. Here the CDR3 DNA reads TGTGCCATCAGTGAAGGTAGCGGGACGCGAGATACGCAGTATTTT. It yields the protein CAISEGSGTRDTQYF.

This clone was detected only a few times. This chain connects TRBV19 to TRBJ2-5; 14 bases fit TRBD2. J was trimmed by 5 bases and V by 7 bases; bases with no gene match: 9. The CDR3 is 16 amino acids. CDR1 and CDR2 from the germline V gene are LNHDA and SQIVND (reference sequence). Written as DNA, the CDR3 is TGTGCCAGTACCGAGGGGACTAGCGGGAGAATTGAGACCCAGTACTTC. Translation: CASTEGTSGRIETQYF.

This rearrangement joins TRBV6-5 to TRBJ1-2; D uncertain. The CDR3 runs 15 residues. V was shortened by 6 bases and J by 7 bases, with 21 bases between the two germline ends. The germline V gene has CDR1 MNHEY and CDR2 SVGAGI. CDR3 sequence reads: CASRAPGEALGGYTF. Here the CDR3 DNA reads TGTGCCAGCAGGGCCCCCGGGGAGGCTCTGGGTGGCTACACCTTC.

The V call is TRBV7-2, the J call TRBJ2-1; 11 bases agree with TRBD2. Trimming cost V 5 bases and J 7 bases; bases outside gene matches: 13. Germline assignment: CDR1 SGHTA and CDR2 FQGNSA. The CDR3 length is 17 residues. The CDR3 nucleotides are TGTGCCAGCAGCCCACCAGGACTAGCGGGTGCTTGGAATGAGCAGTTCTTC. It is translated as CASSPPGLAGAWNEQFF.

J is TRBJ2-7 and V is TRBV24-1, with D tentatively TRBD2 (5 bases). CDR1 KGHDR and CDR2 SFDVKD come from the germline V gene. The CDR3 runs 10 residues. V lost 7 bases and J 5 bases, leaving 5 bases between the germline ends. The CDR3 is CATSGNEQYF. The CDR3 region has the DNA TGTGCCACCAGCGGGAACGAGCAGTACTTC.

The chain carries TRBV3-1 (or the pseudogene TRBV3-2) and TRBJ2-2; tentatively, D is TRBD1 (6 bases). V lost 0 bases and J lost 5, with 13 bases in between. CDR3 length: 16 amino acids. Germline V gene lookup returns CDR1 LGHDT and CDR2 YNNKEL (reference sequence). This chain's CDR3 is CASSQERGTITGELFF. CDR3 in DNA: TGTGCCAGCAGCCAAGAAAGGGGGACAATTACCGGGGAGCTGTTTTTT.

This chain joins TRBV28 and TRBJ2-3; tentative D call: TRBD2 (6 bases). The V end lost 6 bases, the J end lost 6 bases, and 22 bases lay between the germline ends. CDR3 size: 16 residues. The germline gives CDR1 MDHEN, CDR2 SYDVKM. The DNA of the CDR3 is TGTGCCAGCAGCCGACCCGGGGCTAGCGCGTCGGATACGCAGTATTTT. It specifies CASSRPGASASDTQYF.

This clone was observed a handful of times. V is TRBV20-1 and J is TRBJ1-1; D perhaps matches TRBD1 (6 bases). Germline V gene lookup returns CDR1 DFQATT and CDR2 SNEGSKA (reference sequence). Deletions cut 3 bases from V and 4 bases from J, with 21 bases between. This CDR3 has 16 amino acids. As DNA, the CDR3 is TGCAGTGCTAGTATAGGACAGAGCCTTTTGGGCACTGAAGCTTTCTTT. The encoded protein is CSASIGQSLLGTEAFF.

The chain couples TRBV6-5 to TRBJ1-2; 9 bases match TRBD1. The CDR3 covers 14 residues. Germline V lookup: CDR1 MNHEY, CDR2 SVGAGI. Germline trimming cut 6 bases from V and 4 bases from J; bases unmatched to any gene: 6. The CDR3 is CASSRDRESYGYTF. The CDR3 DNA follows: TGTGCCAGCAGCCGGGACAGGGAATCCTATGGCTACACCTTC.

J is TRBJ2-1 and V is TRBV28; maybe TRBD2 (5 bases). CDR3 length: 14 residues. Deletions cut 2 bases from V and 6 bases from J, with 11 bases between. Germline V gene sequence: CDR1 MDHEN, CDR2 SYDVKM. As DNA, the CDR3 is TGTGCCAGCAGTTTACCGCAGCGGAGCAATGAGCAGTTCTTC. Its translation is CASSLPQRSNEQFF.

V and J are TRBV30 and TRBJ1-2; no firm D call. V gave up 0 bases and J gave up 3 bases, with 8 bases separating them. Germline V gene sequence: CDR1 GTSNPN, CDR2 SVGIG (reference sequence). The CDR3 runs to 13 residues. The CDR3 bases are TGTGCCTGGAGTGTTAGCCCTCACTATGGCTACACCTTC. Encoded protein: CAWSVSPHYGYTF.